The sample holds a few counts of the clone carrying this TCR beta chain. What it binds is unknown. After removal of 0 bases from V and 1 base from J, the junction contained 0 bases not matched to a gene. The CDR3 contains 16 residues. Germline CDR1 is SGDLS and CDR2 is YYNGEE. The collection from each donor was one heparinised blood draw averaging about 116 mL. Cells sorted by CD45RO/CCR7/CD25/CD127/CD95/CD27 comprised CD4+ naive, central memory, regulatory and stem cell-like memory cells. The data originate from a study of beta chain features in type 1 diabetes. Reverse transcription of all isolated RNA meant that expressed TCRB transcripts were sequenced. Method: immunoSEQ multiplex PCR; TCRdb's copy keeps in-frame clones and lacks some. This table holds 150,000 to 190,000 clones, around 8% found once. Study-wide findings and caveats: A cDNA-based sequencing approach could over-represent cells with high TCR expression.

The sequence came from a man younger than 35 in good health. The sample was central memory CD4+ T cells from blood. The chain combines TRBV9 with TRBJ2-3; 12 bases line up with TRBD2. The CDR3 loop reads CASSVGLAGGTDTQYF. The DNA for the CDR3 is TGTGCCAGCAGCGTAGGACTAGCGGGAGGCACAGATACGCAGTATTTT.